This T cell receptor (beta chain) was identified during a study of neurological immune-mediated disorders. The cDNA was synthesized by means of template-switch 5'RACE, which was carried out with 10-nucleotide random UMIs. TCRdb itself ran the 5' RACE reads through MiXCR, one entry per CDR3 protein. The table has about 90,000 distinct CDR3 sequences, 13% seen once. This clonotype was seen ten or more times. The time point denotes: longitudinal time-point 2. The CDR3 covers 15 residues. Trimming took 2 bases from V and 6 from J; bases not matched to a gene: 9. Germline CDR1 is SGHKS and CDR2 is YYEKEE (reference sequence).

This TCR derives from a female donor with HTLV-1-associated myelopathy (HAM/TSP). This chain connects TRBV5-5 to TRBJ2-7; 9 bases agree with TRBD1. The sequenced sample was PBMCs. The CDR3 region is CASSFWDRASREQYF. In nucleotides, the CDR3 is TGTGCCAGCAGCTTTTGGGACAGGGCATCCCGCGAGCAGTACTTC.